This entry is about one T cell receptor (beta chain). Its cognate antigen is unknown. The sorting of PBMCs gave CD4+ and CD8+ T cells. The CDR3 loop spans 16 amino acids. V gave up 1 base and J gave up 4 bases, with 14 bases separating them. Germline-derived CDR1 and CDR2 are SGHDT and YYEEEE. Reverse transcription of extracted RNA yielded cDNA, which provided the sequencing template. TCRdb's table, derived via immunoSEQ multiplex PCR, lists solely in-frame clones and lacks some. The sample consists of approximately 140,000 clones, around 87% of them appearing once. This sample is part of a study of CD8+ T cells in alopecia areata. Study overall: Patients remained on tofacitinib for 6 to 18 months and then went 6 months without it.

General study findings and limits: Sharing of TCR sequences between patients (possibly for HLA-related reasons) was less clear than in mice.

This clonotype was obtained from a human donor with alopecia areata. This chain links TRBV5-6 with TRBJ2-2; D uncertain. The source material was CD8+ T cells sorted from blood, sampled at week 0. The DNA of the CDR3 is TGTGCCAGCAGCTTGCGGCCCTGGCCTGGCACCGGGGAGCTGTTTTTT. Its protein is CASSLRPWPGTGELFF.